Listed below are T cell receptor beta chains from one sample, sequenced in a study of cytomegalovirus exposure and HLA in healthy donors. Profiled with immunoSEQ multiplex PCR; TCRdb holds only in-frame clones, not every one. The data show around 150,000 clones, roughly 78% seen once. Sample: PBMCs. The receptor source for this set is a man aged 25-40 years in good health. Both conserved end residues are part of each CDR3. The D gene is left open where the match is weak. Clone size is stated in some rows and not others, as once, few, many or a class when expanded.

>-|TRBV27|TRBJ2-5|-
CASSFTQGGQETQYF
TGTGCCAGCAGTTTTACCCAGGGGGGACAAGAGACCCAGTACTTC
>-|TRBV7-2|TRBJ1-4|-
CASSLANIGRGLNEKLFF
TGTGCCAGCAGCTTAGCCAACATCGGTAGGGGCCTTAATGAAAAACTGTTTTTT
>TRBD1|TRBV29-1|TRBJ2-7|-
CSVGQGANEQYF
TGCAGCGTCGGACAGGGGGCTAACGAGCAGTACTTC
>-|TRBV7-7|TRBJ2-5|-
CASGLAPQETQYF
TGTGCTAGCGGCTTGGCTCCTCAAGAGACCCAGTACTTC
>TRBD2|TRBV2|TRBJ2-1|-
CATLAGAGYNEQFF
TGTGCCACCTTAGCGGGAGCAGGCTACAATGAGCAGTTCTTC
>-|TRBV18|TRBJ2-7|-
CASSPTQGREQYF
TGTGCCAGCTCCCCAACGCAGGGGCGGGAGCAGTACTTC
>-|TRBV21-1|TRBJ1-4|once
CASSSIGGQDEKLFF
TGTGCCAGCAGCTCTATCGGGGGGCAGGATGAAAAACTGTTTTTT
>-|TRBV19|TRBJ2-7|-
CASSARDEQYF
TGTGCCAGCTCTGCCAGGGACGAGCAGTACTTC
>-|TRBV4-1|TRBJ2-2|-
CASSQVNLVNTGELFF
TGCGCCAGCAGCCAAGTTAATCTCGTAAACACCGGGGAGCTGTTTTTT
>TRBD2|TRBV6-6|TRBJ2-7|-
CASKTSGGFLGEQYF
TGTGCCAGCAAAACTAGCGGGGGGTTTTTGGGCGAGCAGTACTTC
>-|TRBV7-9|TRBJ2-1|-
CASSPIGTSGNEQFF
TGTGCCAGCAGCCCGATCGGGACATCTGGGAATGAGCAGTTCTTC
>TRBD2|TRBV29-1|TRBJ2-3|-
CSVGGLSGRGTDTQYF
TGCAGCGTTGGGGGCCTGAGCGGGAGGGGGACAGATACGCAGTATTTT
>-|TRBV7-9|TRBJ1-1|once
CSSSLRQHTEAFF
TGTTCCAGCAGTCTCCGACAGCACACTGAAGCTTTCTTT
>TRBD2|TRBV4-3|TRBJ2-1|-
CASSQVQRGPESSYNEQFF
TGCGCCAGCAGCCAAGTCCAGCGGGGACCTGAGAGCTCCTACAATGAGCAGTTCTTC
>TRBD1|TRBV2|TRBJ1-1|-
CASTGTDRGPTEAFF
TGTGCCAGCACCGGGACGGACAGGGGGCCGACTGAAGCTTTCTTT
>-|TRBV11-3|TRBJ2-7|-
CASSLGGVSGSYEQYF
TGTGCCAGCAGCCTAGGTGGAGTTAGTGGTTCCTACGAGCAGTACTTC
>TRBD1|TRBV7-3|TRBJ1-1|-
CASSLTVGTVEAFF
TGTGCCAGCAGCTTAACGGTTGGGACAGTTGAAGCTTTCTTT
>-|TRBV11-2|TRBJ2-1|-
CASSLGASSSYNEQFF
TGTGCCAGCAGCTTAGGGGCCTCAAGCTCCTACAATGAGCAGTTCTTC
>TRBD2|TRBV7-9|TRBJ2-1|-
CASSLAAGGASGAGEQFF
TGTGCCAGCAGCTTAGCGGCGGGGGGGGCTAGCGGGGCGGGTGAGCAGTTCTTC
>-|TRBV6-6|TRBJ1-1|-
CASSSTANPNTEAFF
TGTGCCAGCAGTTCGACAGCGAACCCGAACACTGAAGCTTTCTTT
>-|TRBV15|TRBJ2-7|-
CATSRDLGQVEQYF
TGTGCCACCAGCAGAGATCTGGGGCAGGTCGAGCAGTACTTC
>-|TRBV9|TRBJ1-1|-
CASSAYRKSTEAFF
TGTGCCAGCAGCGCCTACAGGAAGTCAACTGAAGCTTTCTTT
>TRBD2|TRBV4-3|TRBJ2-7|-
CASSPQAGGIYEQYF
TGCGCCAGCAGCCCCCAGGCGGGAGGAATTTACGAGCAGTACTTC
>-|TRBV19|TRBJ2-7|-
CASSIGGYEQYF
TGTGCCAGTAGTATAGGAGGCTACGAGCAGTACTTC
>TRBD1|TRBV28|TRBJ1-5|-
CASKQGGNQPQHF
TGTGCCAGCAAGCAGGGGGGCAATCAGCCCCAGCATTTT
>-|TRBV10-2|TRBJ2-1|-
CASSRGVWEQFF
TGCGCCAGCAGTAGAGGAGTTTGGGAGCAGTTCTTC
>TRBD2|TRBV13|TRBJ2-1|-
CASSHTGTSGSNEQFF
TGTGCCAGCAGCCACACGGGGACTAGCGGGAGCAATGAGCAGTTCTTC
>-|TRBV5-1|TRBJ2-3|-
CASSPYPTFGAQADTQYF
TGCGCCAGCAGCCCCTATCCCACCTTTGGGGCCCAAGCAGATACGCAGTATTTT
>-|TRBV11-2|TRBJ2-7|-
CASSFPAPRLAYEQYF
TGTGCCAGCAGCTTCCCGGCCCCGAGGCTCGCCTACGAGCAGTACTTC
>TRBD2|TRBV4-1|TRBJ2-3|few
CASSPSGRAPDTQYF
TGCGCCAGCAGCCCTAGCGGGAGGGCCCCAGATACGCAGTATTTT
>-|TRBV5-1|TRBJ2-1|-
CASSSQASSPYNEQFF
TGCGCCAGCAGCTCCCAGGCCAGCTCCCCCTACAATGAGCAGTTCTTC
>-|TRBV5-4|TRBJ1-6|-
CASKRGTNSPLHF
TGTGCCAGCAAGCGCGGAACTAATTCACCCCTCCACTTT
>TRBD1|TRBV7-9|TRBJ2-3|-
CASRSGTGWVTQYF
TGTGCCAGCAGATCCGGGACAGGGTGGGTTACGCAGTATTTT
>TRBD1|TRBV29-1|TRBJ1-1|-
CSVERQGNTEAFF
TGCAGCGTTGAGCGACAGGGGAACACTGAAGCTTTCTTT
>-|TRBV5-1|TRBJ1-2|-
CASSSDGQIYGYTF
TGCGCCAGCAGCTCGGATGGACAGATCTATGGCTACACCTTC
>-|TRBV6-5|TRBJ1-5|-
CASRRSAYSNQPQHF
TGTGCCAGCAGGAGGTCCGCTTATAGCAATCAGCCCCAGCATTTT